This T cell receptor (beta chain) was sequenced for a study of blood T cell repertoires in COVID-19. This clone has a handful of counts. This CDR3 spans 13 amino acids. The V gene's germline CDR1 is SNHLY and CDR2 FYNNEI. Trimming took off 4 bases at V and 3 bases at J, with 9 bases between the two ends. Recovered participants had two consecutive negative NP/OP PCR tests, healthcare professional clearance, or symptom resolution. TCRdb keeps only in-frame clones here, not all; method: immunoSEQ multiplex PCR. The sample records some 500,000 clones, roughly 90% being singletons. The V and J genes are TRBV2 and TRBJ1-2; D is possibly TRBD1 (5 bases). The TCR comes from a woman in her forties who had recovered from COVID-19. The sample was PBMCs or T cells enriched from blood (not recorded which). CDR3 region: CASSVGLDYGYTF. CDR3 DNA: TGTGCCAGCAGTGTGGGGCTGGACTATGGCTACACCTTC.